The 23 T cell receptor beta chains below were found in one sample sequenced in a study of blood T cell repertoires in COVID-19. Some clones are missing from TCRdb's copy, which holds only in-frame ones; the method was immunoSEQ multiplex PCR. The sample comprises approximately 80,000 clones, 70% to 90% of which are singletons, and more than 5.5% rests with the top ten. Sequencing was done on a sample of peripheral blood. These receptors originate from a woman aged 80 or over with acute or convalescent COVID-19.

The chain combines TRBV7-2 with TRBJ2-1, with TRBD2 identical over 8 bases. V trimming: 5 bases; J trimming: 9 bases; junction bases outside the gene matches: 6. The germline gives CDR1 SGHTA, CDR2 FQGNSA. CDR3 length: 13 amino acids. The DNA of the CDR3 is TGTGCCAGCAGCCGGAGCGGGGGCACTGAGCAGTTCTTC. Protein: CASSRSGGTEQFF.

V and J are TRBV7-3 and TRBJ2-5; 9 bases match TRBD1. The V segment lost 3 bases and the J segment 4 bases; nucleotides outside the gene matches: 3. Germline loops: CDR1 SGHTA, CDR2 FQGTGA. The CDR3 has 14 residues. CDR3 sequence (DNA): TGTGCCAGCAGCTTGACAGGGGGACGAGAGACCCAGTACTTC. Translating it yields CASSLTGGRETQYF.

The chain is built from TRBV7-9 and TRBJ2-5; the match to TRBD1 covers 7 bases. This CDR3 contains 15 residues. In germline, CDR1 is SEHNR, CDR2 FQNEAQ (reference sequence). V was clipped by 5 bases and J by 2 bases; unmatched bases: 8. The CDR3: CASSRWTGDQETQYF. CDR3 bases: TGTGCCAGCAGCCGGTGGACAGGAGATCAAGAGACCCAGTACTTC. The full variable domain, with the rest looked up from reference TRBV7-9 and TRBJ2-5, is DTGVSQNPRHKITKRGQNVTFRCDPISEHNRLYWYRQTLGQGPEFLTYFQNEAQLEKSRLLSDRFSAERPKGSFSTLEIQRTEQGDSAMYLCASSRWTGDQETQYFGPGTRLLVL.

This chain joins TRBV7-8 and TRBJ2-7; 7 bases map to TRBD1. Per the germline V gene, CDR1 is SGHVS and CDR2 is FQNEAQ. The CDR3 is 15 residues long. Germline trimming cut 5 bases from V and 2 bases from J; bases unmatched to any gene: 9. Here the CDR3 DNA reads TGTGCCAGCAGCCTCCGGACAGGTATTGCCTACGAGCAGTACTTC. Translating gives CASSLRTGIAYEQYF.

The chain recombines TRBV19 with TRBJ1-5, with TRBD1 matching over 7 bases. With 4 bases clipped from V and 5 bases from J, the junction kept 8 bases outside the gene matches. Per the germline V gene, CDR1 is LNHDA and CDR2 is SQIVND (reference sequence). CDR3 length: 15 amino acids. CDR3 nucleotide sequence: TGTGCCAGTAGTAGCGACAGGGTCCCCCATCAGCCCCAGCATTTT. The encoded protein is CASSSDRVPHQPQHF.

The rearrangement uses TRBV13 and TRBJ2-3; 9 nucleotides agree with TRBD2. CDR3 size: 16 residues. Trimming at V came to 6 bases and at J to 4 bases, leaving 11 bases not matched to a gene. Looked up from germline, CDR1 is PRHDT and CDR2 is FYEKMQ (reference sequence). The CDR3: CASRYRAGGQADTQYF. CDR3 DNA: TGTGCCAGCAGATACCGAGCGGGAGGACAGGCAGATACGCAGTATTTT.

The chain joins TRBV9 to TRBJ2-1; weak D call: TRBD1 (6 bases). This CDR3 contains 16 residues. Germline V lookup: CDR1 SGDLS, CDR2 YYNGEE. V was shortened by 5 bases and J by 2 bases, with 17 bases between the two germline ends. The CDR3 loop reads CASSPRLQGTYNEQFF. CDR3 DNA sequence: TGTGCCAGCAGTCCCCGGTTACAGGGAACCTACAATGAGCAGTTCTTC.

This chain links TRBV15 with TRBJ2-3; weak D call: TRBD1 (6 bases). Trimming shortened V by 3 bases and J by 0 bases, and 19 bases separated the two germline ends. There are 18 residues in the CDR3. Per the germline V gene, CDR1 is LNHNV and CDR2 is YYDKDF (reference sequence). Written as DNA, the CDR3 is TGTGCCACCAGCAGTGGTAGGACAGAGATTTCTAGCACAGATACGCAGTATTTT. Its translation is CATSSGRTEISSTDTQYF. Based on the CDR3 plus reference TRBV15 and TRBJ2-3, the full variable domain is DAMVIQNPRYQVTQFGKPVTLSCSQTLNHNVMYWYQQKSSQAPKLLFHYYDKDFNNEADTPDNFQSRRPNTSFCFLDIRSPGLGDTAMYLCATSSGRTEISSTDTQYFGPGTRLTVL.

The chain has TRBV11-2 and TRBJ2-5; 7 nucleotides align to TRBD1. The CDR3 is 14 amino acids. Trimming cost V 7 bases and J 3 bases; bases outside gene matches: 8. The V gene's germline CDR1 is SGHAT and CDR2 FQNNGV. The CDR3 DNA is TGTGCCAGCACCTCGAGGGGGCCGAAAGAGACCCAGTACTTC. Protein product: CASTSRGPKETQYF.

For the CDR3, the DNA is TGCGCCAGCAGCAGACTAGCGGGAGTAGGGGCCACAGATACGCAGTATTTT. Encoded protein: CASSRLAGVGATDTQYF. V is TRBV5-1 and J is TRBJ2-3, with 12 bases matching TRBD2. The CDR3 runs to 17 residues. The V gene's germline CDR1 is SGHRS and CDR2 YFSETQ. With 4 bases clipped from V and 2 bases from J, the junction kept 8 bases outside the gene matches.

This clone was seen a handful of times. This chain uses TRBV7-2 with TRBJ1-1, with D perhaps matching TRBD1 (5 bases). V shed 3 bases and J shed 7 bases, with 12 bases lying between them. The CDR3 totals 13 residues. Germline CDR1 SGHTA, CDR2 FQGNSA. The chain's CDR3 is CASSLGQGLEAFF. CDR3 bases: TGTGCCAGCAGCTTGGGGCAGGGCCTTGAAGCTTTCTTT.

Written as DNA, the CDR3 is TGTGCCAGCACGATCCGAGCACGGGCCTACAATGAGCAGTTCTTC. The encoded protein is CASTIRARAYNEQFF. The chain carries TRBV6-6 and TRBJ2-1; D remains ambiguous. The CDR3 length is 15 residues. From germline, CDR1 is MNHNY and CDR2 SVGAGI (reference sequence). Trimming stripped 7 bases from V and 2 bases from J, with 15 bases between.

The chain couples TRBV7-2 to TRBJ1-4; 9 nucleotides agree with TRBD1. The ends lost 0 bases at V and 4 bases at J; junction bases unmatched: 9. CDR3 length equals 18 residues. Germline V CDR1 and CDR2: SGHTA, FQGNSA. CDR3: CASSLATKQGASNEKLFF. CDR3 DNA sequence: TGTGCCAGCAGCTTAGCGACGAAACAGGGGGCAAGTAATGAAAAACTGTTTTTT.

The chain links TRBV29-1 to TRBJ2-1, with 9 bases lining up with TRBD2. Germline V gene data show CDR1 as SQVTM and CDR2 as ANQGSEA. The CDR3 sequence is 15 residues long. Trimming took 3 bases from V and 8 from J; bases not matched to a gene: 11. CDR3 residues: CSVERRAGGHDEQFF. The DNA for the CDR3 is TGCAGCGTTGAGAGGAGAGCGGGAGGCCACGATGAGCAGTTCTTC.

The chain joins TRBV6-2 or TRBV6-3 to TRBJ2-1, with 8 bases identical to TRBD2. CDR3 size: 17 residues. The germline CDR1 and CDR2 sequences are MNHEY and SVGEGT. V lost 5 bases and J lost 6; bases outside the gene matches: 15. CDR3 DNA: TGTGCCAGCAGTCTCCTACTGGGACTAGGAGGTTCCAATGAGCAGTTCTTC. It specifies CASSLLLGLGGSNEQFF.

The chain couples TRBV5-6 to TRBJ1-2; 8 bases agree with TRBD1. This CDR3 region has 16 residues. Unmatched junction bases numbered 6, after V lost 0 bases and J lost 2 bases. Germline CDR1 and CDR2: SGHDT and YYEEEE. The CDR3 DNA sequence: TGTGCCAGCAGCTTGGTGCCAGGGGGCAAGAACTATGGCTACACCTTC. Protein product: CASSLVPGGKNYGYTF.

This clone appeared a single time. This chain connects TRBV9 to TRBJ2-5, with D maybe TRBD2 (5 bases). The CDR3 contains 14 residues. Deletions cut 2 bases from V and 6 bases from J, with 14 bases between. Germline CDR1 reads SGDLS; CDR2 reads YYNGEE. The chain's CDR3 is CASSVYGNLQTQYF. In nucleotides, the CDR3 is TGTGCCAGCAGCGTTTACGGGAATCTACAGACCCAGTACTTC.

The V gene is TRBV2, the J gene TRBJ2-2; D is possibly TRBD1 (6 bases). The V gene lost 10 bases and the J gene lost 1 base, with 13 bases spanning the gap. CDR1 and CDR2 (germline): SNHLY, FYNNEI. The CDR3 runs to 14 residues. The chain's CDR3 is CATRRQENTGELFF. The CDR3, as DNA: TGTGCCACCCGGCGACAGGAGAACACCGGGGAGCTGTTTTTT.

The rearrangement uses TRBV6-5 and TRBJ1-1; weak D call: TRBD1 (6 bases). V was pared by 6 bases and J by 5 bases, with 10 bases between. Germline-derived CDR1 and CDR2 are MNHEY and SVGAGI. The CDR3 contains 12 residues. This CDR3 reads CASRGGRTEAFF. Here the CDR3 DNA reads TGTGCCAGCAGAGGGGGAAGAACTGAAGCTTTCTTT.

V usage is TRBV6-5 and J usage is TRBJ1-1; TRBD1 matches at 8 bases. This CDR3 is 15 amino acids long. Germline V gene sequence: CDR1 MNHEY, CDR2 SVGAGI. The trim removed 2 bases at V and 6 bases at J, leaving 8 bases unmatched. The DNA of the CDR3 is TGTGCCAGCAGTTACCGGACAGGGTCAATCTCTGAAGCTTTCTTT. Protein: CASSYRTGSISEAFF.

The chain links TRBV9 to TRBJ1-1; D ambiguous. The V gene lost 4 bases and the J gene lost 1 base, with 8 bases spanning the gap. This CDR3 contains 13 residues. Per the germline V gene, CDR1 is SGDLS and CDR2 is YYNGEE. The CDR3 here is CASSTRQNTEAFF. CDR3 nucleotide sequence: TGTGCCAGCAGCACACGACAGAACACTGAAGCTTTCTTT.

This clone was recorded only once. The chain has TRBV7-9 and TRBJ2-6, with D unresolved. Germline CDR1 SEHNR, CDR2 FQNEAQ (reference sequence). The CDR3 is 15 residues long. V was clipped by 5 bases and J by 4 bases, with 12 bases between them. This CDR3 reads CASSAPIEGANVLTF. Written as DNA, the CDR3 is TGTGCCAGCAGCGCACCCATAGAGGGGGCCAACGTCCTGACTTTC.

This clone was seen a single time. The V call is TRBV29-1, the J call TRBJ2-1; D may be TRBD1 (5 bases). Germline loops: CDR1 SQVTM, CDR2 ANQGSEA. The V end was cut by 7 bases, the J end by 2 bases, with 12 bases between. This CDR3 has 13 amino acids. Here the CDR3 DNA reads TGCAGCGCCCGAAAGGGGACCTACAATGAGCAGTTCTTC. This translates into CSARKGTYNEQFF.